A selection of T cell receptor beta chains follows, all from one sample in a study of control samples from healthy donors and cancer patients. Sequencing used immunoSEQ multiplex PCR; TCRdb keeps in-frame clones, though not all of them. The repertoire holds 150,000 or so clones, with more than 90% as singletons. The sequenced sample consisted of blood. Receptor source: a man younger than 35 in good health. CDR3s include the opening cysteine and the closing phenylalanine or tryptophan. The D gene is left open where the match is weak. Expanded clones get a size class; other rows say once, few or many, or leave the size out.

j_call	d_call	v_call	clone_size	cdr3_aa	cdr3_nt
TRBJ2-5	NA	TRBV27	NA	CASSLYPGPETQYF	TGTGCCAGCAGTTTATATCCGGGGCCTGAGACCCAGTACTTC
TRBJ2-2	NA	TRBV7-2	NA	CASSLERQGELFF	TGTGCCAGCAGCTTAGAGAGACAGGGGGAGCTGTTTTTT
TRBJ1-2	NA	TRBV27	NA	CASSLGGGVGYTF	TGTGCCAGCAGTTTAGGCGGAGGGGTTGGCTACACCTTC
TRBJ2-3	NA	TRBV7-9	NA	CASRTNTDTQYF	TGTGCCAGCAGGACCAACACAGATACGCAGTATTTT
TRBJ1-6	TRBD1	TRBV7-2	NA	CASIQTGGAFHSPLHF	TGTGCCAGCATCCAAACAGGGGGCGCTTTTCATTCACCCCTCCACTTT
TRBJ1-4	NA	TRBV19	NA	CASMLGAENEKLFF	TGTGCCAGTATGCTTGGGGCGGAAAATGAAAAACTGTTTTTT
TRBJ1-1	TRBD1	TRBV7-9	NA	CASSLVNRGPAFF	TGTGCCAGCAGCTTAGTCAACAGGGGGCCAGCTTTCTTT
TRBJ2-3	NA	TRBV5-1	NA	CASSPLGPGAGTDTQYF	TGCGCCAGCAGCCCCCTGGGTCCGGGGGCTGGCACAGATACGCAGTATTTT
TRBJ2-5	TRBD2	TRBV3-1/TRBV3-2	NA	CASSQDKTSGGRGRETQYF	TGTGCCAGCAGCCAAGATAAAACTAGCGGGGGGCGGGGTCGAGAGACCCAGTACTTC
TRBJ2-7	NA	TRBV19	NA	CASSIVGRGSDEQYF	TGTGCCAGTAGTATAGTCGGCAGGGGTAGCGACGAGCAGTACTTC
TRBJ1-6	NA	TRBV27	NA	CASSLGLNSPLHF	TGTGCCAGCAGTTTGGGACTTAATTCACCCCTCCACTTT
TRBJ1-1	NA	TRBV5-6	NA	CASSLRRNTEAFF	TGTGCCAGCAGCTTGAGGAGAAACACTGAAGCTTTCTTT
TRBJ1-2	TRBD1	TRBV28	NA	CASSLYQGAGYGYTF	TGTGCCAGCAGTTTATATCAGGGGGCAGGGTATGGCTACACCTTC
TRBJ2-3	TRBD2	TRBV6-5	NA	CASSGAGGPGSTQYF	TGTGCCAGCAGCGGAGCGGGGGGTCCGGGGAGTACGCAGTATTTT
TRBJ2-3	NA	TRBV3-1/TRBV3-2	NA	CASSQSAWGFTDTQYF	TGTGCCAGCAGCCAGTCGGCGTGGGGGTTCACAGATACGCAGTATTTT
TRBJ2-2	TRBD2	TRBV19	NA	CASSWEGNTGELFF	TGTGCCAGTAGTTGGGAGGGGAACACCGGGGAGCTGTTTTTT
TRBJ1-4	NA	TRBV2	few	CASSAMSGEKLFF	TGTGCCAGCAGTGCGATGTCCGGGGAAAAACTGTTTTTT
TRBJ2-1	NA	TRBV19	NA	CASSIEGGREQFF	TGTGCCAGTAGTATTGAGGGGGGCCGTGAGCAGTTCTTC
TRBJ2-7	NA	TRBV4-2	NA	CASSPRGSSSYEQYF	TGTGCCAGCAGCCCAAGAGGGTCGAGCTCCTACGAGCAGTACTTC
TRBJ2-5	NA	TRBV18	once	CASSPTGDQETQYF	TGTGCCAGCTCACCTACGGGGGACCAAGAGACCCAGTACTTC
TRBJ2-1	NA	TRBV7-6	NA	CASSSHTRSGGEQFF	TGTGCCAGCAGTTCCCACACCCGATCCGGAGGCGAGCAGTTCTTC
TRBJ2-1	TRBD2	TRBV9	NA	CASSAGLAGAYNEQFF	TGTGCCAGCAGCGCCGGACTAGCGGGGGCTTACAATGAGCAGTTCTTC
TRBJ2-2	NA	TRBV28	NA	CASSLPQGRTGELFF	TGTGCCAGCAGTTTACCCCAGGGTCGCACCGGGGAGCTGTTTTTT
TRBJ1-2	NA	TRBV19	NA	CASSIGGVGTSGYTF	TGTGCCAGTAGTATCGGTGGCGTCGGCACGAGTGGCTACACCTTC
TRBJ1-3	TRBD1	TRBV19	NA	CAIPGQGYGNTIYF	TGTGCCATTCCGGGACAGGGGTACGGAAACACCATATATTTT
TRBJ1-1	NA	TRBV10-1	NA	CASSDIITGLNTEAFF	TGCGCCAGCAGCGATATTATAACAGGGTTGAACACTGAAGCTTTCTTT
TRBJ2-7	TRBD1	TRBV5-4	NA	CASSRDSFYEQYF	TGTGCCAGCAGCCGGGACAGCTTCTACGAGCAGTACTTC
TRBJ2-1	TRBD1	TRBV5-1	NA	CASSFRQGYNEQFF	TGCGCCAGCAGCTTTAGACAGGGGTACAATGAGCAGTTCTTC
TRBJ1-2	NA	TRBV6-4	NA	CASSDPLWDYGYTF	TGTGCCAGCAGTGACCCCCTCTGGGACTATGGCTACACCTTC
TRBJ2-7	TRBD2	TRBV2	NA	CASSDPGLAGNEQYF	TGTGCCAGCAGTGACCCGGGACTAGCGGGGAATGAGCAGTACTTC
TRBJ1-1	TRBD1	TRBV3-1/TRBV3-2	NA	CASSQVGGQGALAFF	TGTGCCAGCAGCCAAGTTGGGGGACAGGGGGCGCTGGCTTTCTTT
TRBJ1-5	TRBD1	TRBV6-5	few	CASRWTGLGNQPQHF	TGTGCCAGCAGGTGGACAGGCCTCGGCAATCAGCCCCAGCATTTT
TRBJ2-7	NA	TRBV7-7	NA	CASSRSGAGEQYF	TGTGCCAGCAGCCGTAGCGGAGCCGGGGAGCAGTACTTC
TRBJ1-1	NA	TRBV18	once	CASSERSPPLNTEAFF	TGTGCCAGCTCAGAACGATCCCCCCCCTTGAACACTGAAGCTTTCTTT
TRBJ1-4	TRBD1	TRBV5-4	NA	CASSEASGQAGEKLFF	TGTGCCAGCAGCGAAGCCTCGGGACAGGCAGGGGAAAAACTGTTTTTT
TRBJ2-7	NA	TRBV24-1	NA	CATSEAKGAPYEQYF	TGTGCCACCAGTGAGGCTAAAGGGGCGCCCTACGAGCAGTACTTC
TRBJ2-2	NA	TRBV27	once	CASSLKPVRESGELFF	TGTGCCAGCAGTTTAAAGCCAGTCCGGGAGTCCGGGGAGCTGTTTTTT
TRBJ1-5	NA	TRBV11-2	NA	CASSLASNQPQHF	TGTGCCAGCAGCTTAGCTAGCAATCAGCCCCAGCATTTT
TRBJ2-3	NA	TRBV18	NA	CASSPTDSTDTQYF	TGTGCCAGCTCACCGACGGACAGCACAGATACGCAGTATTTT
TRBJ2-3	NA	TRBV5-4	NA	CASSLVPASDTQYF	TGTGCCAGCAGCTTGGTTCCGGCTTCGGATACGCAGTATTTT
TRBJ2-2	NA	TRBV18	NA	CASSPQGNTGELFF	TGTGCCAGCTCACCACAGGGGAACACCGGGGAGCTGTTTTTT
TRBJ2-7	NA	TRBV25-1	NA	CASSEYSYEQYF	TGTGCCAGCAGTGAATACAGCTACGAGCAGTACTTC
TRBJ2-1	TRBD2	TRBV4-2	once	CASSQGGLAGGTYNEQFF	TGTGCCAGCAGCCAAGGCGGACTAGCGGGGGGGACCTACAATGAGCAGTTCTTC
TRBJ2-1	NA	TRBV3-1/TRBV3-2	NA	CASSQGGGNEQFF	TGTGCCAGCAGCCAAGGAGGGGGCAATGAGCAGTTCTTC
TRBJ1-2	NA	TRBV18	NA	CASSPTAWTEKMYGYTF	TGTGCCAGCTCCCCGACCGCGTGGACCGAAAAAATGTATGGCTACACCTTC
TRBJ1-2	NA	TRBV29-1	NA	CSVVNPHSTTKVLYGYTF	TGCAGCGTTGTTAACCCCCATTCTACAACGAAGGTCCTCTATGGCTACACCTTC
TRBJ2-7	NA	TRBV9	NA	CASSVPTEPYEQYF	TGTGCCAGCAGCGTACCCACCGAACCCTACGAGCAGTACTTC
TRBJ1-1	NA	TRBV12-2	NA	CASRLARRGQSTVMNTEAFF	TGTGCAAGTCGCTTAGCGCGTAGGGGGCAGAGTACTGTCATGAACACTGAAGCTTTCTTT
TRBJ2-5	TRBD2	TRBV10-3	NA	CAIRGTSGQETQYF	TGTGCCATCAGGGGGACTAGCGGCCAAGAGACCCAGTACTTC
TRBJ1-2	NA	TRBV4-1	NA	CASSQPRTDPNYGYTF	TGCGCCAGCAGCCAACCCCGGACAGACCCAAACTATGGCTACACCTTC
TRBJ2-3	NA	TRBV3-1/TRBV3-2	NA	CASSQGPADTQYF	TGTGCCAGCAGCCAAGGGCCGGCAGATACGCAGTATTTT
TRBJ2-2	NA	TRBV10-1	NA	CASSEPNDGDITGELFF	TGCGCCAGCAGTGAGCCTAATGATGGGGACATTACCGGGGAGCTGTTTTTT
TRBJ2-5	NA	TRBV4-2	NA	CASSQEGGWRETQYF	TGTGCCAGCAGCCAAGAAGGGGGATGGAGGGAGACCCAGTACTTC
TRBJ2-7	NA	TRBV2	NA	CASSKSSYEQYF	TGTGCCAGCAGCAAAAGTTCCTACGAGCAGTACTTC
TRBJ1-2	NA	TRBV2	NA	CASSEEAGYYGYTF	TGTGCCAGCAGTGAAGAGGCAGGGTACTATGGCTACACCTTC